The source of this TCR beta chain is a study of T-cell memory formation after mild COVID-19. For the study at large: For the most part, TCR clusters were specific to one donor.

5'RACE with constant-segment primers built TCRalpha and TCRbeta cDNA libraries with UMIs. TCRdb called the 5' RACE reads again in MiXCR, with one record for every CDR3 protein. The repertoire holds approximately 82,000 distinct CDR3 sequences, with around 13% as singletons. Study-wide points: Chiefly within CM and EM were the contracting CD4+ clones; CD8+ ones were within EMRA. Cross-reactive memory appears to have joined, as suggested by some responding clones showing up in pre-infection memory.

This clonotype was observed a handful of times. The antigen is not known. Looked up from germline, CDR1 is MDHEN and CDR2 is SYDVKM. This CDR3 is built from 17 residues. Trimming left V 5 bases short and J 7 bases short, with 24 bases between. The sequence derives from a man aged 18 to 35 who had mild COVID-19 (a few samples of this study predate the infection). Cell type and time point are not known. The material sequenced was PBMCs or a T cell subset sorted from them (not recorded which). The J gene is TRBJ2-1, the V gene TRBV28; perhaps TRBD1 as D (6 bases). CDR3: CASSNLHRDTPRNEQFF. The CDR3 region has the DNA TGTGCCAGCAGTAATCTGCACCGGGACACCCCAAGGAATGAGCAGTTCTTC.